This record covers a single TCR beta chain. Its ends do not fully match the called genes, so a read error is possible. The CDR3 totals 22 residues. Germline V gives CDR1 SGHDT, CDR2 YYEEEE. The data were obtained in a study of tumor and adjacent non-tumor tissue in lung cancer. RNA was extracted from bulk tissue without any cell sorting. Three rounds of nested PCR, following a modified ARM-PCR protocol, produced the TCRbeta library. TCRdb called the multiplex PCR reads again in MiXCR, with one record for every CDR3 protein. The profile shows approximately 68,000 distinct CDR3 sequences, more than 70% of them singletons.

The chain carries TRBV5-6 and TRBJ2-1, with 7 bases lining up with TRBD2. Sample: lung tumor tissue. The sequence came from a man aged 60-69 years with non-small cell lung cancer. The chain's CDR3 is CSSSPPRGSRVAGPLQYNEQFF. The CDR3 region has the DNA TGTTCCAGCAGTCCGCCCCGGGGATCGAGGGTAGCGGGCCCGCTCCAATACAATGAGCAGTTCTTC. Complete variable domain (other parts from reference TRBV5-6 and TRBJ2-1): DAGVTQSPTHLIKTRGQQVTLRCSPKSGHDTVSWYQQALGQGPQFIFQYYEEEERQRGNFPDRFSGHQFPNYSSELNVNALLLGDSALYLCSSSPPRGSRVAGPLQYNEQFFGPGTRLTVL.